The 25 T cell receptor beta chains below all came from one sample that was sequenced in a study of pediatric ulcerative colitis. The rectum was sampled with one to two pinch biopsies at colonoscopy. The table came from immunoSEQ multiplex PCR; TCRdb's copy has only in-frame clones and leaves some out. Here the sample spans around 36,000 clones, roughly three quarters being singletons. The sample comprised gut tissue. All receptors derive from a boy between 10 and 17 years old with mild ulcerative colitis.

This clone was seen more than once but under ten times. V gene TRBV7-2 combines with J gene TRBJ1-6; TRBD1 matches at 8 bases. J gave up 10 bases and V 6 bases, and 5 bases lay outside the gene matches. Germline V gene lookup returns CDR1 SGHTA and CDR2 FQGNSA. This CDR3 contains 13 residues. The CDR3 DNA reads as TGTGCCAGCAGAGGACAGGGCGAATCACCCCTCCACTTT. This encodes CASRGQGESPLHF.

The chain employs TRBV6-5 and TRBJ1-6; D gene uncertain. CDR1 is MNHEY, CDR2 SVGAGI, per germline. This CDR3 contains 15 residues. With 0 bases removed from V and 7 bases from J, the gap between germline ends came to 10 bases. The CDR3 coding sequence is TGTGCCAGCAGTTACTCGAGACGCAGGAATTCACCCCTCCACTTT. This encodes CASSYSRRRNSPLHF.

The rearrangement joins TRBV10-2 to TRBJ1-2; D call uncertain. V was clipped by 0 bases and J by 5 bases, with 4 bases between them. The CDR3 loop spans 12 amino acids. From germline, CDR1 is WSHSY and CDR2 SAAADI. DNA of the CDR3: TGCGCCAGCAGTGAGTCCCAGTATGGCTACACCTTC. This translates into CASSESQYGYTF.

The chain employs TRBV9 and TRBJ2-3, with D tentatively TRBD2 (7 bases). Germline-derived CDR1 and CDR2 are SGDLS and YYNGEE. This CDR3 has 17 amino acids. V lost 4 bases and J 6 bases, leaving 24 bases between the germline ends. CDR3 in DNA: TGTGCCAGCAGCTCCCCGCTCTCGGCGGCGGGGGCGGATACGCAGTATTTT. Amino acid sequence: CASSSPLSAAGADTQYF.

The genes are TRBV5-5 and TRBJ1-2, with unresolved D. The CDR3 covers 14 residues. Trimming removed 4 bases at V and 4 bases at J, with 14 bases between. Germline CDR1 SGHKS, CDR2 YYEKEE (reference sequence). The CDR3 DNA is TGTGCCAGCAGCCACACTGGCAGTCCCTATGGCTACACCTTC. It encodes CASSHTGSPYGYTF.

CDR3 region: CASSHPRGGTEAFF. CDR3 bases: TGTGCCAGCAGCCACCCTCGGGGGGGAACTGAAGCTTTCTTT. V usage is TRBV9 and J usage is TRBJ1-1; D might be TRBD1 (5 bases). Per the germline V gene, CDR1 is SGDLS and CDR2 is YYNGEE. Trimming took off 4 bases at V and 5 bases at J, with 15 bases between the two ends. This CDR3 region has 14 residues.

This clone was picked up one time. This sequence joins TRBV30 and TRBJ1-2; TRBD1 agrees at 9 bases. The length of the CDR3 is 13 residues. CDR1 is GTSNPN, CDR2 SVGIG, per germline (reference sequence). J gave up 6 bases and V 2 bases, and 4 bases lay outside the gene matches. CDR3 sequence: CAWSHRGRDGYTF. CDR3 in DNA: TGTGCCTGGAGTCACAGGGGGCGCGATGGCTACACCTTC.

This chain connects TRBV18 to TRBJ1-2; D ambiguous. Germline loops: CDR1 KGHSH, CDR2 LQKENI. The CDR3 is made up of 14 amino acids. Trimming stripped 3 bases from V and 4 bases from J, with 12 bases between. CDR3 in amino acids: CASSPAWGGYGYTF. The CDR3 coding sequence is TGTGCCAGCTCACCTGCCTGGGGTGGCTATGGCTACACCTTC.

The chain employs TRBV5-1 and TRBJ2-3; no firm D call. The V and J ends lost 5 bases and 1 base respectively, with 11 bases between them. Germline CDR1 reads SGHRS; CDR2 reads YFSETQ. CDR3 length: 14 residues. The CDR3 protein is CASSSGRRTDTQYF. The CDR3 bases are TGCGCCAGCAGTTCCGGACGCCGCACAGATACGCAGTATTTT.

The chain joins TRBV29-1 to TRBJ2-2, with D unresolved. The V end was cut by 5 bases, the J end by 1 base, with 14 bases between. The CDR3 length is 15 residues. Per germline, CDR1 SQVTM and CDR2 ANQGSEA. CDR3 loop: CSVSPDLRNTGELFF. As DNA, the CDR3 is TGCAGCGTTTCCCCCGACTTACGGAACACCGGGGAGCTGTTTTTT.

V and J are TRBV6-6 and TRBJ1-3; no firm D call. Trimming cost V 3 bases and J 10 bases, with 10 bases left between them. CDR3 size: 12 residues. The germline V gene encodes CDR1 MNHNY and CDR2 SVGAGI (reference sequence). The CDR3 DNA is TGTGCCAGCAGTTATGGGGATTTGACCATATATTTT. It is translated as CASSYGDLTIYF.

V usage is TRBV13 and J usage is TRBJ1-2; maybe TRBD1 (5 bases). Trimming cost V 4 bases and J 3 bases, with 18 bases left between them. Germline V gives CDR1 PRHDT, CDR2 FYEKMQ (reference sequence). The CDR3 sequence is 16 residues long. CDR3 loop: CASSSGTLAIHYGYTF. The CDR3 bases are TGTGCCAGCAGCTCCGGGACCCTCGCAATTCACTATGGCTACACCTTC.

This clone was counted a single time. The chain couples TRBV5-1 to TRBJ2-2; 11 bases agree with TRBD1. The trim removed 7 bases at V and 1 base at J, leaving 3 bases unmatched. Germline values: CDR1 SGHRS, CDR2 YFSETQ. The CDR3 spans 15 residues. The CDR3, as DNA: TGCGCCAGCGGGACAGGGGGACTGAACACCGGGGAGCTGTTTTTT. Translation gives CASGTGGLNTGELFF.

This clone was recorded once. J is TRBJ2-2 and V is TRBV12-5; D gene uncertain. The germline V gene encodes CDR1 LGHNT and CDR2 FRNRAP. Trimming cost V 1 base and J 1 base, with 4 bases left between them. This CDR3 spans 14 amino acids. In nucleotides, the CDR3 is TGTGCTAGTGGTTTGGGGGGGAACACCGGGGAGCTGTTTTTT. Amino acid sequence: CASGLGGNTGELFF.

J is TRBJ2-5 and V is TRBV5-1; D unresolved. This CDR3 has 16 residues. V shed 0 bases and J shed 1 base, with 13 bases lying between them. CDR1 SGHRS and CDR2 YFSETQ come from the germline V gene. The CDR3 DNA follows: TGCGCCAGCAGCTTGGGGGTGGTTCCGGGCCAAGAGACCCAGTACTTC. Its translation is CASSLGVVPGQETQYF.

The rearrangement uses TRBV28 and TRBJ2-1; 9 positions match TRBD2. Germline loops: CDR1 MDHEN, CDR2 SYDVKM. Trimming at V came to 2 bases and at J to 0 bases, leaving 2 bases not matched to a gene. The CDR3 length is 16 residues. The CDR3 sequence: CASSLGRGGSYNEQFF. DNA of the CDR3: TGTGCCAGCAGTTTAGGGCGGGGGGGCTCCTACAATGAGCAGTTCTTC.

The chain couples TRBV4-1 to TRBJ1-3; D unclear. The CDR3 runs 13 residues. V was cut by 4 bases and J by 7 bases, with 11 bases left in between. Germline values: CDR1 MGHRA, CDR2 YSYEKL. DNA for the CDR3: TGCGCCAGCAGCCCTGGTACCTGGAACACCATATATTTT. Translated: CASSPGTWNTIYF.

The chain is built from TRBV4-1 and TRBJ2-1; D perhaps matches TRBD1 (5 bases). V was shortened by 2 bases and J by 4 bases, with 12 bases between the two germline ends. The CDR3 loop spans 15 amino acids. From germline, CDR1 is MGHRA and CDR2 YSYEKL. CDR3 sequence reads: CASSQTASGYNEQFF. The CDR3 DNA reads as TGCGCCAGCAGCCAAACGGCTTCAGGGTACAATGAGCAGTTCTTC.

This clone occurred once. The rearrangement links TRBV9 to TRBJ1-2, with a tentative D call TRBD1 (5 bases). V was cut by 2 bases and J by 4 bases, with 15 bases left in between. Germline V CDR1 and CDR2: SGDLS, YYNGEE. The CDR3 runs 15 residues. The CDR3 sequence: CASSVGGSGSYGYTF. The CDR3 region has the DNA TGTGCCAGCAGCGTCGGGGGTTCGGGCTCCTATGGCTACACCTTC.

This clone was counted a single time. The chain has TRBV19 and TRBJ1-2; tentative D call: TRBD1 (5 bases). The ends were cut back, 3 bases at V and 6 bases at J, with 14 bases in the middle. The CDR3 extends over 14 amino acids. Germline CDR1 and CDR2: LNHDA and SQIVND (reference sequence). The CDR3 loop is CASSIWGKENGYTF. DNA for the CDR3: TGTGCCAGTAGTATTTGGGGGAAGGAGAATGGCTACACCTTC.

The CDR3 bases are TGTGCCAGCAGCTTACCTAAGCGGGCCCAAGAGACCCAGTACTTC. Translation gives CASSLPKRAQETQYF. The rearrangement joins TRBV7-9 to TRBJ2-5; a possible D gene is TRBD2 (6 bases). CDR1 is SEHNR and CDR2 is FQNEAQ in the germline V gene (reference sequence). CDR3 length: 15 residues. Trimming cost V 2 bases and J 1 base, with 11 bases left between them.

J is TRBJ2-3 and V is TRBV6-5; 8 bases align to TRBD2. Germline V gives CDR1 MNHEY, CDR2 SVGAGI. J lost 0 bases, V lost 6 bases, and 5 bases had no gene match. The CDR3 spans 15 residues. In DNA, the CDR3 is TGTGCCAGCAGGAGGCGGGGGGACAGCACAGATACGCAGTATTTT. Its protein is CASRRRGDSTDTQYF.

V usage is TRBV6-6 and J usage is TRBJ2-3; D is undetermined. The V gene lost 6 bases and the J gene lost 2 bases, with 12 bases spanning the gap. The germline V gene encodes CDR1 MNHNY and CDR2 SVGAGI (reference sequence). The CDR3 runs 14 residues. The CDR3 region is CASRTWASTDTQYF. The CDR3 DNA sequence: TGTGCCAGCAGGACCTGGGCCTCCACAGATACGCAGTATTTT.

The chain joins TRBV5-4 to TRBJ2-7; D remains unclear. The CDR3 spans 14 residues. V was cut by 0 bases and J by 4 bases, with 11 bases left in between. Germline assignment: CDR1 SGHNT and CDR2 YYREEE (reference sequence). The CDR3 bases are TGTGCCAGCAGCTTGGACCTTCTACTTTACGAGCAGTACTTC. Translating gives CASSLDLLLYEQYF. The entire variable domain, with the rest obtained from reference TRBV5-4 and TRBJ2-7, is as follows: ETGVTQSPTHLIKTRGQQVTLRCSSQSGHNTVSWYQQALGQGPQFIFQYYREEENGRGNFPPRFSGLQFPNYSSELNVNALELDDSALYLCASSLDLLLYEQYFGPGTRLTVT.

This clone came up once. J is TRBJ2-5 and V is TRBV6-1; possibly TRBD2 for D (6 bases). There are 13 residues in the CDR3. CDR1 is MNHNS and CDR2 is SASEGT in the germline V gene. Trimming took 6 bases from V and 5 from J, leaving 13 bases between them. As DNA, the CDR3 is TGTGCCAGCAGGGGGGGATTTGGGGAGACCCAGTACTTC. This encodes CASRGGFGETQYF.